The 17 T cell receptor beta chains below come from one sample, sequenced in a study of T cell changes during pregnancy in multiple sclerosis. The assay was immunoSEQ multiplex PCR, and TCRdb's table has in-frame clones only and misses some. The table lists roughly 56,000 clones, less than 95% of them singletons. The specimen comprised CD4+ T cells from peripheral blood mononuclear cells, sampled after pregnancy. The receptors derive from a female donor in good health, enrolled as a control in a pregnancy study.

The V and J genes are TRBV4-3 and TRBJ2-1, with 10 positions matching TRBD2. Germline V gene lookup returns CDR1 LGHNA and CDR2 YSLEER. V lost 0 bases and J lost 7; bases outside the gene matches: 6. The CDR3 has 16 residues. CDR3 DNA: TGCGCCAGCAGCCAAGATGGAGCGGGGGGGCTAAATGAGCAGTTCTTC. It encodes CASSQDGAGGLNEQFF.

J is TRBJ2-6 and V is TRBV9, with D possibly being TRBD1 (6 bases). The ends were cut back, 3 bases at V and 0 bases at J, with 16 bases in the middle. The CDR3 extends over 18 amino acids. The V gene's germline CDR1 is SGDLS and CDR2 YYNGEE. The CDR3 coding sequence is TGTGCCAGCAGCGGGGAGAGGGACACCCGCTCTGGGGCCAACGTCCTGACTTTC. It is translated as CASSGERDTRSGANVLTF.

This rearrangement joins TRBV5-6 to TRBJ2-2, with TRBD2 as a possible D gene (6 bases). The germline V and J ends were trimmed by 3 bases and 6 bases, with 18 bases remaining between them. Germline-derived CDR1 and CDR2 are SGHDT and YYEEEE. This CDR3 is built from 16 residues. CDR3: CASSSGVPPTPGELFF. The CDR3 bases are TGTGCCAGCAGCTCGGGGGTCCCCCCAACACCCGGGGAGCTGTTTTTT. Together with reference TRBV5-6 and TRBJ2-2, the CDR3 gives the full variable domain: DAGVTQSPTHLIKTRGQQVTLRCSPKSGHDTVSWYQQALGQGPQFIFQYYEEEERQRGNFPDRFSGHQFPNYSSELNVNALLLGDSALYLCASSSGVPPTPGELFFGEGSRLTVL.

This clone was detected once. The rearrangement joins TRBV7-8 to TRBJ2-5; 9 bases match TRBD2. The germline V gene has CDR1 SGHVS and CDR2 FQNEAQ. V lost 1 base and J lost 1; bases outside the gene matches: 4. The CDR3 covers 16 residues. CDR3 DNA: TGTGCCAGCAGCTTAGTACAGCGGGGGGTCCAAGAGACCCAGTACTTC. It is translated as CASSLVQRGVQETQYF.

This chain connects TRBV7-2 to TRBJ2-7; 14 positions match TRBD2. Trimming at V came to 5 bases and at J to 3 bases, leaving 6 bases not matched to a gene. The germline CDR1 and CDR2 sequences are SGHTA and FQGNSA. CDR3 size: 16 residues. CDR3 sequence (DNA): TGTGCCAGCAGCCCCGGACTAGCGGGGGGAAACTACGAGCAGTACTTC. Its translation is CASSPGLAGGNYEQYF.

This chain links TRBV11-3 with TRBJ2-3, with 9 bases fitting TRBD2. V gave up 1 base and J gave up 4 bases; unmatched junction bases: 6. CDR3 size: 16 residues. Germline lookup yields CDR1 SGHNT and CDR2 YENEEA. CDR3 amino acids: CASSLGLAGTADTQYF. CDR3 nucleotides: TGTGCCAGCAGCTTAGGGCTAGCGGGGACGGCAGATACGCAGTATTTT. Variable domain in full (rest from reference TRBV11-3 and TRBJ2-3): EAGVVQSPRYKIIEKKQPVAFWCNPISGHNTLYWYLQNLGQGPELLIRYENEEAVDDSQLPKDRFSAERLKGVDSTLKIQPAELGDSAVYLCASSLGLAGTADTQYFGPGTRLTVL.

As to this clone: The identical CDR3 is also encoded by other nucleotide sequences in the sample. The chain uses TRBV30 and TRBJ1-2; no clear D gene. Germline loops: CDR1 GTSNPN, CDR2 SVGIG (reference sequence). Trimming shortened V by 0 bases and J by 7 bases, and 6 bases separated the two germline ends. CDR3 length equals 11 residues. For the CDR3, the DNA is TGTGCCTGGAGTGTAGGAGGTGGCTACACCTTC. It yields the protein CAWSVGGGYTF.

V is TRBV7-8 and J is TRBJ2-6; D gene uncertain. The CDR3 is 14 residues long. The germline CDR1 and CDR2 sequences are SGHVS and FQNEAQ. V lost 7 bases and J 0 bases, leaving 7 bases between the germline ends. CDR3 sequence (DNA): TGTGCCAGCAACCCTAACTCTGGGGCCAACGTCCTGACTTTC. Translating gives CASNPNSGANVLTF.

V gene TRBV5-1 combines with J gene TRBJ2-7, with 7 bases lining up with TRBD1. Trimming removed 0 bases from V and 4 bases from J; junction bases left unmatched: 7. The CDR3 length is 15 residues. Per germline, CDR1 SGHRS and CDR2 YFSETQ. CDR3 sequence: CASSLGEGTVYEQYF. In DNA form, the CDR3 reads TGCGCCAGCAGCTTGGGAGAGGGGACAGTGTACGAGCAGTACTTC.

This chain uses TRBV12-2 with TRBJ1-6; the D call TRBD1 from the table was never checked on the DNA. TRBV12-2 is a listed pseudogene. The CDR3 is 15 residues long. This CDR3 reads CASRSDSTLGSPLHF. In nucleotides, the CDR3 is TGTGCAAGTCGCTCGGACAGTACCCTGGGTTCACCCCTCCACTTT.

The rearrangement uses TRBV7-8 and TRBJ1-2, with a possible D match to TRBD1 (5 bases). The V and J ends lost 3 bases and 4 bases respectively, with 15 bases between them. The CDR3 covers 15 residues. Germline CDR1 and CDR2: SGHVS and FQNEAQ. CDR3 loop: CASSFGSQGTYGYTF. CDR3 DNA: TGTGCCAGCAGCTTTGGCAGTCAGGGAACCTATGGCTACACCTTC.

The genes are TRBV10-2 and TRBJ2-7; tentative D call: TRBD2 (5 bases). Trimming shortened V by 8 bases and J by 0 bases, and 14 bases separated the two germline ends. The CDR3 contains 14 residues. Per germline, CDR1 WSHSY and CDR2 SAAADI. The CDR3 here is CASRLAGDSYEQYF. The CDR3 region has the DNA TGCGCCAGCCGGCTAGCCGGGGACTCCTACGAGCAGTACTTC.

This rearrangement joins TRBV9 to TRBJ1-1; D ambiguous. The CDR3 is 14 residues long. V lost 1 base and J lost 1, with 8 bases in between. Germline assignment: CDR1 SGDLS and CDR2 YYNGEE. CDR3 protein: CASSVRPGNTEAFF. The CDR3 coding sequence is TGTGCCAGCAGCGTACGACCGGGGAACACTGAAGCTTTCTTT.

The chain carries TRBV5-1 and TRBJ2-7; 9 nucleotides agree with TRBD1. The CDR3 runs 15 residues. V shed 4 bases, J shed 1 base, and the junction held 6 bases outside the gene matches. CDR1 and CDR2 from the germline V gene are SGHRS and YFSETQ. This CDR3 is CASSAGQGQSYEQYF. The CDR3 DNA reads TGCGCCAGCAGCGCGGGACAGGGCCAATCCTACGAGCAGTACTTC.

The rearrangement joins TRBV7-2 to TRBJ2-3; no clear D gene. Germline loops: CDR1 SGHTA, CDR2 FQGNSA. This CDR3 is built from 15 residues. V dropped 1 base and J dropped 0 bases, with 8 bases sitting between them. The CDR3 DNA follows: TGTGCCAGCAGCTTAGTCTCGTATAGCACAGATACGCAGTATTTT. Amino acids: CASSLVSYSTDTQYF.

J is TRBJ1-6 and V is TRBV5-4; D is uncertain. The CDR3 runs to 13 residues. Germline loops: CDR1 SGHNT, CDR2 YYREEE (reference sequence). V was clipped by 0 bases and J by 7 bases, with 5 bases between them. The CDR3 region is CASSLERNSPLHF. Written as DNA, the CDR3 is TGTGCCAGCAGCTTGGAACGGAATTCACCCCTCCACTTT.

The V and J genes are TRBV5-1 and TRBJ1-4; 9 positions match TRBD1. From germline, CDR1 is SGHRS and CDR2 YFSETQ. The V gene end was trimmed by 4 bases and the J gene end by 7 bases; junction bases not matched to a gene: 14. This CDR3 spans 17 amino acids. The CDR3 region has the DNA TGCGCCAGCAGCGGCCGACAGGGGGGAACCTCCCCTGAAAAACTGTTTTTT. Its translation is CASSGRQGGTSPEKLFF.